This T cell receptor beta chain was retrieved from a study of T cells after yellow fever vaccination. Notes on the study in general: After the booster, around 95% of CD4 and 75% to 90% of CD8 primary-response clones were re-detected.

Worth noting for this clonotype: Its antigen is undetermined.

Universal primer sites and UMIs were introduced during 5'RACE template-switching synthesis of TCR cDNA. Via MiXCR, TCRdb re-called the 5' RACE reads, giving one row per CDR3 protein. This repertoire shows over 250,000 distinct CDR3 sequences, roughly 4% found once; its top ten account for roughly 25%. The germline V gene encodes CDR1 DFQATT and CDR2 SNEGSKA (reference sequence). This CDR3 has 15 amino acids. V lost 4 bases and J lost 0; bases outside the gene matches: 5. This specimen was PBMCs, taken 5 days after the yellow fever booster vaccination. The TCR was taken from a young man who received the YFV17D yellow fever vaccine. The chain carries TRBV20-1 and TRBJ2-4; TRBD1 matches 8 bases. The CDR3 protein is CSAIRQGIAKNIQYF. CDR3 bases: TGCAGTGCTATTAGACAGGGGATAGCCAAAAACATTCAGTACTTC.